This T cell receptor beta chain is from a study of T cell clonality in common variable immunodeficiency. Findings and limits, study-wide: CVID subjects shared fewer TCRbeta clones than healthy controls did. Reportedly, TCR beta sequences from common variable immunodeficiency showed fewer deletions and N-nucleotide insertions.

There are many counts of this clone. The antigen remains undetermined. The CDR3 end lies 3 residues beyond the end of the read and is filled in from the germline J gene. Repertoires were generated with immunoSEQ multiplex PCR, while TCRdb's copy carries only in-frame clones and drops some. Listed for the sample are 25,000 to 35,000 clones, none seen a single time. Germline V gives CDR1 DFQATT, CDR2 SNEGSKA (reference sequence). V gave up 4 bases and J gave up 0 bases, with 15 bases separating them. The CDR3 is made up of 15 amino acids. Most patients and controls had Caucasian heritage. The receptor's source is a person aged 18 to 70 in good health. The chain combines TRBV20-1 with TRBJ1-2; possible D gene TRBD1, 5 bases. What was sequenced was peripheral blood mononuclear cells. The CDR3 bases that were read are TGCAGTGCTATACAGGTGGGGAGAGCTAACTATGGC. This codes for CSAIQVGRANYG. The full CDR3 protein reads CSAIQVGRANYGYTF.